This TCR beta chain was sequenced in a study of beta chain features in type 1 diabetes. One heparinised draw, averaging about 0.11 L, was taken per donor. The authors sorted CD4+ naive, central memory, regulatory and stem cell-like memory cells via CD45RO/CCR7/CD25/CD127/CD95/CD27. Germline V gene data show CDR1 as SQVTM and CDR2 as ANQGSEA. The ends were cut back, 6 bases at V and 1 base at J, with 9 bases in the middle. This CDR3 comprises 12 residues. Remarks on this clone: Its antigen is still unknown. The sample has other DNA sequences that encode this CDR3 too.

Broader study findings: In patients and controls equally, PCR might favor templates that are shorter. Moderate yet significant TCRB CDR3 shortening was seen in Type 1 diabetes patients in all four CD4+ subsets.

Expressed TCRB transcripts were sequenced after all isolated RNA was converted to cDNA. Sequencing of naive, central memory and regulatory T cell samples gave an average of about 3.7 million reads. Sequencing was performed with immunoSEQ multiplex PCR; in TCRdb, only in-frame clones are kept and a portion is missing. The sample has 300,000 to 400,000 clones, around 10% seen once; the top ten hold less than 0.65%. V is TRBV29-1 and J is TRBJ1-1; D is undetermined. The TCR sequence derives from a man aged 30-40 years with type 1 diabetes. The specimen was central memory CD4+ T cells from blood. CDR3 nucleotide sequence: TGCAGCGTCCACCATGGGAACACTGAAGCTTTCTTT. Its protein is CSVHHGNTEAFF.